This TCR beta chain originates from a study of T cell changes during pregnancy in multiple sclerosis. TCRdb's table, derived via immunoSEQ multiplex PCR, lists solely in-frame clones and lacks some. The table shows about 100,000 clones, with more than 85% occurring only once. Looked up from germline, CDR1 is SGHTA and CDR2 is FQGTGA. This CDR3 has 15 amino acids. V lost 5 bases, J lost 2 bases, and 6 bases stayed unmatched. The rearrangement uses TRBV7-3 and TRBJ2-1, with 7 bases identical to TRBD1. The sequence was collected from a female donor with multiple sclerosis, enrolled in a pregnancy study. Sequenced material: peripheral blood, taken in the second trimester of pregnancy. This chain's CDR3 is CASSPQGFAYNEQFF. The CDR3 DNA follows: TGTGCCAGCAGCCCACAGGGGTTCGCCTACAATGAGCAGTTCTTC.